These 22 T cell receptor beta chains were sequenced from one sample in a study of cytomegalovirus exposure and HLA in healthy donors. Vbeta (60) and Jbeta (13) primers were used in the PCR. Sequencing used immunoSEQ multiplex PCR; TCRdb keeps in-frame clones, though not all of them. The table has around 130,000 clones, 80% seen once. Sequenced material: PBMCs. The receptors here all came from a young man in good health and CMV-seronegative.

The chain couples TRBV19 to TRBJ2-1, with 10 bases fitting TRBD2. The length of the CDR3 is 16 residues. Germline assignment: CDR1 LNHDA and CDR2 SQIVND (reference sequence). With V trimmed by 5 bases and J by 3 bases, 7 bases remained unmatched. The CDR3 coding sequence is TGTGCCAGTAGTTCCCTTCTAGCGGGAGACTACAATGAGCAGTTCTTC. Amino acids: CASSSLLAGDYNEQFF.

As to this clone: At the DNA level, this CDR3 is encoded by other sequences in the same sample as well. The rearrangement uses TRBV4-3 and TRBJ2-7, with D possibly TRBD2 on 6 matching bases. The ends were cut back, 0 bases at V and 4 bases at J, with 7 bases in the middle. Germline assignment: CDR1 LGHNA and CDR2 YSLEER. The CDR3 is 13 residues long. The CDR3 sequence is CASSQDRGYEQYF. The CDR3 region has the DNA TGCGCCAGCAGCCAAGATCGGGGGTACGAGCAGTACTTC.

The chain combines TRBV13 with TRBJ2-1, with 8 bases matching TRBD2. Germline V gene lookup returns CDR1 PRHDT and CDR2 FYEKMQ (reference sequence). This CDR3 contains 16 residues. V lost 3 bases to trimming and J lost 6 bases; unmatched junction nucleotides: 10. In DNA, the CDR3 is TGTGCCAGCAGCTTTCCAAGCGGGAGAAGGAGCAATGAGCAGTTCTTC. Amino acid sequence: CASSFPSGRRSNEQFF. The full variable domain, completed using reference TRBV13 and TRBJ2-1, is AAGVIQSPRHLIKEKRETATLKCYPIPRHDTVYWYQQGPGQDPQFLISFYEKMQSDKGSIPDRFSAQQFSDYHSELNMSSLELGDSALYFCASSFPSGRRSNEQFFGPGTRLTVL.

The J gene is TRBJ1-4, the V gene TRBV7-6, with TRBD1 matching over 11 bases. Looked up from germline, CDR1 is SGHVS and CDR2 is FNYEAQ. Losses at the gene ends were 4 bases for V and 8 bases for J; bases not matched to a gene: 3. The CDR3 runs to 14 residues. The CDR3 loop is CASSSDRGREKLFF. In nucleotides, the CDR3 is TGTGCCAGCAGCTCGGACAGGGGGCGAGAAAAACTGTTTTTT.

The chain couples TRBV9 to TRBJ2-7; 10 bases fit TRBD1. CDR3 length: 14 amino acids. The V segment lost 0 bases and the J segment 3 bases; nucleotides outside the gene matches: 0. Germline V gene data show CDR1 as SGDLS and CDR2 as YYNGEE. CDR3 sequence reads: CASSVGDRGYEQYF. The CDR3 DNA is TGTGCCAGCAGCGTAGGGGACAGGGGCTACGAGCAGTACTTC. Looking up the rest from reference TRBV9 and TRBJ2-7 gives the full variable domain: DSGVTQTPKHLITATGQRVTLRCSPRSGDLSVYWYQQSLDQGLQFLIQYYNGEERAKGNILERFSAQQFPDLHSELNLSSLELGDSALYFCASSVGDRGYEQYFGPGTRLTVT.

This clone was seen a few times. V usage is TRBV2 and J usage is TRBJ2-7, with unresolved D. CDR1 is SNHLY and CDR2 is FYNNEI in the germline V gene. The CDR3 runs to 13 residues. Trimming left V 3 bases short and J 7 bases short, with 13 bases between. This CDR3 reads CASSDLVGQEQYF. The CDR3 bases are TGTGCCAGCAGTGATTTAGTTGGGCAGGAGCAGTACTTC.

The V gene is TRBV4-2, the J gene TRBJ2-7; tentatively, D is TRBD1 (6 bases). The V end was cut by 0 bases, the J end by 3 bases, with 12 bases between. The V gene's germline CDR1 is LGHNA and CDR2 YNFKEQ. The CDR3 totals 15 residues. The chain's CDR3 is CASSQDHGQNYEQYF. CDR3 nucleotides: TGTGCCAGCAGCCAAGATCACGGACAGAACTACGAGCAGTACTTC.

The genes are TRBV28 and TRBJ1-1; 7 bases map to TRBD1. Germline V gene lookup returns CDR1 MDHEN and CDR2 SYDVKM. The V and J ends lost 8 bases and 4 bases, in that order; junction bases with no gene match: 13. The CDR3 totals 15 residues. Here the CDR3 DNA reads TGTGCCAGCGGGAGACAGGGTACTATCTCCACTGAAGCTTTCTTT. The encoded protein is CASGRQGTISTEAFF.

This clone was recorded once. In nucleotides, the CDR3 is TGTGCCAGCTCAGCGGACAGGAGCCCTATGGGCGAGCAGTACTTC. Encoded protein: CASSADRSPMGEQYF. V is TRBV18 and J is TRBJ2-7; 7 bases fit TRBD1. This CDR3 spans 15 amino acids. V was pared by 5 bases and J by 6 bases, with 13 bases of the junction left unmatched. CDR1 is KGHSH and CDR2 is LQKENI in the germline V gene.

For this clone: The sample carries other DNA sequences with the same CDR3. V is TRBV5-1 and J is TRBJ2-3; 9 bases map to TRBD2. Losses at the gene ends were 2 bases for V and 4 bases for J; bases not matched to a gene: 11. The CDR3 sequence is 17 residues long. CDR1 is SGHRS and CDR2 is YFSETQ in the germline V gene. For the CDR3, the DNA is TGCGCCAGCAGCTTTGGGAGCGGGGGGCCGAGTGCAGATACGCAGTATTTT. Its translation: CASSFGSGGPSADTQYF.

As to this clone: Its ends do not fully match the called genes, so a read error is possible. This rearrangement joins TRBV29-1 to TRBJ2-1; 9 nucleotides line up with TRBD2. Germline V CDR1 and CDR2: SQVTM, ANQGSEA. This CDR3 spans 19 amino acids. The CDR3 here is CGVTLPKRGVPDSYNEQFF. CDR3 coding DNA: TGCGGCGTCACACTACCCAAGCGGGGGGTACCTGATTCCTACAATGAGCAGTTCTTC.

The chain carries TRBV27 and TRBJ2-5; TRBD2 agrees at 11 bases. The CDR3 consists of 18 residues. Germline V CDR1 and CDR2: MNHEY, SMNVEV (reference sequence). After removal of 5 bases from V and 0 bases from J, the junction contained 11 bases not matched to a gene. CDR3 nucleotides: TGTGCCAGCAGTCCCCTCGGACTAGCGGGCCGGTACCAAGAGACCCAGTACTTC. This codes for CASSPLGLAGRYQETQYF.

The V call is TRBV19, the J call TRBJ1-4, with TRBD1 matching over 8 bases. This CDR3 contains 13 residues. Germline V gene lookup returns CDR1 LNHDA and CDR2 SQIVND (reference sequence). The V and J ends lost 8 bases and 5 bases, in that order; junction bases with no gene match: 4. CDR3 amino acids: CASAGTGNEKLFF. The CDR3 bases are TGTGCCAGTGCCGGGACAGGCAATGAAAAACTGTTTTTT.

This chain joins TRBV4-1 and TRBJ1-6; a weak D match, TRBD1 (5 bases). Germline CDR1 reads MGHRA; CDR2 reads YSYEKL. This CDR3 is 13 amino acids long. Trimming cost V 0 bases and J 15 bases, with 12 bases left between them. The CDR3 sequence is CASSQEGREVLHF. Here the CDR3 DNA reads TGCGCCAGCAGCCAAGAAGGCAGGGAAGTCCTCCACTTT.

This clone was recorded once. This chain links TRBV14 with TRBJ2-5, with TRBD1 matching 9 bases. The CDR3 totals 16 residues. Germline CDR1 SGHDN, CDR2 FVKESK. V trimming: 4 bases; J trimming: 4 bases; junction bases outside the gene matches: 10. The CDR3 DNA reads as TGTGCCAGCAGCCGTACCGGGACAGGGCGAGGAGAGACCCAGTACTTC. Translated: CASSRTGTGRGETQYF.

This chain uses TRBV29-1 with TRBJ1-1; 9 nucleotides agree with TRBD1. J gave up 4 bases and V 7 bases, and 7 bases lay outside the gene matches. CDR1 and CDR2 (germline): SQVTM, ANQGSEA. The CDR3 is 13 amino acids. The CDR3 sequence is CSAGDRESTEAFF. The DNA of the CDR3 is TGCAGCGCAGGGGACAGGGAAAGCACTGAAGCTTTCTTT.

The genes are TRBV6-5 and TRBJ2-5; D remains ambiguous. The J call may be wrong; the DNA end is better matched by TRBJ2-7. This CDR3 region has 14 residues. Germline V gives CDR1 MNHEY, CDR2 SVGAGI. DNA for the CDR3: TGTGCCAGCAGTTACCGGCGGTTGGGTTACGAGCAGTACTTC. Translated, it gives CASSYRRLGYEQYF.

The CDR3 is CAWNGGKAKETQYF. CDR3 sequence (DNA): TGTGCCTGGAACGGCGGAAAGGCCAAAGAGACCCAGTACTTC. V is TRBV30 and J is TRBJ2-5, with no clear D. The CDR3 totals 14 residues. Per germline, CDR1 GTSNPN and CDR2 SVGIG (reference sequence). V was shortened by 4 bases and J by 3 bases, with 15 bases between the two germline ends.

The gene calls are TRBV30 and TRBJ2-1; 9 nucleotides line up with TRBD2. Unmatched junction bases numbered 17, after V lost 5 bases and J lost 12 bases. Germline V gene data show CDR1 as GTSNPN and CDR2 as SVGIG (reference sequence). The CDR3 spans 15 residues. The CDR3 here is CAWEGVAGALNGQFF. In nucleotides, the CDR3 is TGTGCCTGGGAAGGGGTAGCGGGGGCGTTAAACGGGCAGTTCTTC.

The J gene is TRBJ1-2, the V gene TRBV5-6; no reliable D call. In germline, CDR1 is SGHDT, CDR2 YYEEEE. The CDR3 consists of 18 residues. Trimming removed 4 bases from V and 3 bases from J, with 25 bases in between. This CDR3 is CASSPRREDPRLYYGYTF. CDR3 nucleotides: TGTGCCAGCAGCCCCCGACGGGAGGACCCACGGTTGTACTATGGCTACACCTTC.

The genes are TRBV4-3 and TRBJ2-1, with 10 nucleotides matching TRBD2. Germline V lookup: CDR1 LGHNA, CDR2 YSLEER. V lost 3 bases to trimming and J lost 4 bases; unmatched junction nucleotides: 6. The CDR3 covers 16 residues. The CDR3 region is CASSQDWTSGYNEQFF. The DNA of the CDR3 is TGCGCCAGCAGCCAGGACTGGACTAGCGGATACAATGAGCAGTTCTTC.

The V call is TRBV5-4, the J call TRBJ2-1; 8 bases are shared with TRBD1. The ends lost 5 bases at V and 2 bases at J; junction bases unmatched: 6. The CDR3 spans 15 residues. Germline V gene data show CDR1 as SGHNT and CDR2 as YYREEE (reference sequence). CDR3 loop: CASRKDRETYNEQFF. CDR3 sequence (DNA): TGTGCCAGCAGAAAGGACAGGGAGACCTACAATGAGCAGTTCTTC.